This T cell receptor (beta chain) was documented in a study of Ad26.COV2.S vaccination and SARS-CoV-2 variants. At the level of the study: The authors gave Ad26.COV2.S intramuscularly, either once or twice 56 days apart. General study points: Marked by substantial breadth, spike-specific CD8+ and CD4+ T cell responses were reportedly seen after vaccination. Spike-specific TCR breadth was greater after Ad26.COV2.S than placebo.

The germline V gene has CDR1 MNHEY and CDR2 SVGAGI. V gave up 8 bases and J gave up 2 bases, with 10 bases separating them. This CDR3 comprises 12 residues. Sequencing was performed with immunoSEQ multiplex PCR; in TCRdb, only in-frame clones are kept and a portion is missing. The table records about 420,000 clones, approximately 90% of them present only once. As to this clone: What it binds is unknown.

Treatment in this sample: around 19 received Ad26.COV2.S at low or high dose, single or two shots; a few received placebo; per-sample allocation not given. The samples date from day 63 after the first vaccine or placebo injection. The individual, an adult aged 18-55 years, was a donor in Boston. This receptor was taken from a person between 18 and 60 years old who received the Ad26.COV2.S COVID-19 vaccine or a placebo. The sample consisted of peripheral blood, taken in a trial of Ad26.COV2.S vaccine versus placebo. This sequence joins TRBV6-5 and TRBJ2-7; D is possibly TRBD1 (5 bases). The CDR3 nucleotides read TGTGCCAGCTACCAGGGAACCTACGAGCAGTACTTC. Its protein is CASYQGTYEQYF.